These 8 T cell receptor beta chains were sequenced from one sample in a study of T-cell memory formation after mild COVID-19. One entry per CDR3 protein results from TCRdb running MiXCR on the 5' RACE reads. The sample consists of 150,000 or so distinct CDR3 sequences, approximately 10% of them appearing once. Sequenced material: PBMCs or a T cell subset sorted from them (not recorded which). The receptor source for this set is a man younger than 30 who had mild COVID-19 (a few samples of this study predate the infection). Cell type and time point are not known.

The genes are TRBV7-2 and TRBJ1-1, with D possibly matching TRBD1 (5 bases). Trimming left V 0 bases short and J 10 bases short, with 12 bases between. The CDR3 has 13 residues. Germline CDR1 SGHTA, CDR2 FQGNSA. DNA for the CDR3: TGTGCCAGCAGCTTAGCTGGGGCAAAGGGAGCTTTCTTT. Translation gives CASSLAGAKGAFF.

The chain combines TRBV9 with TRBJ1-2; tentatively, D is TRBD1 (5 bases). V lost 0 bases, J lost 0 bases, and 9 bases lay in between. The CDR3 contains 15 residues. Germline V gene sequence: CDR1 SGDLS, CDR2 YYNGEE. CDR3 amino acids: CASSVEWGTNYGYTF. For the CDR3, the DNA is TGTGCCAGCAGCGTAGAATGGGGCACTAACTATGGCTACACCTTC.

In its sample, this clonotype was seen a few times. The chain uses TRBV6-6 and TRBJ2-6; D is unclear. Germline V lookup: CDR1 MNHNY, CDR2 SVGAGI (reference sequence). The CDR3 totals 17 residues. The germline V and J ends were trimmed by 6 bases and 0 bases, with 15 bases remaining between them. The CDR3 DNA reads as TGTGCCAGCAGCCCCCGCCCGGCCCACTCTGGGGCCAACGTCCTGACTTTC. Its protein is CASSPRPAHSGANVLTF.

This clonotype was detected a few times. J is TRBJ1-6 and V is TRBV7-2; D ambiguous. The V gene lost 3 bases and the J gene lost 9 bases, with 6 bases spanning the gap. Germline V gene data show CDR1 as SGHTA and CDR2 as FQGNSA. The CDR3 extends over 12 amino acids. The CDR3 DNA reads TGTGCCAGCAGCTTCGGCGGTTCACCCCTCCACTTT. Protein: CASSFGGSPLHF.

In its sample, this clonotype was seen many times. J is TRBJ2-5 and V is TRBV5-4, with TRBD2 matching over 7 bases. J lost 7 bases, V lost 4 bases, and 10 bases had no gene match. This CDR3 spans 14 amino acids. Germline V lookup: CDR1 SGHNT, CDR2 YYREEE (reference sequence). CDR3 sequence: CASSPSSGEGTQYF. DNA for the CDR3: TGTGCCAGCAGCCCCTCCAGCGGGGAGGGGACCCAGTACTTC.

The chain couples TRBV5-1 to TRBJ1-1; 7 bases map to TRBD1. The CDR3 has 12 residues. The V gene end was trimmed by 4 bases and the J gene end by 10 bases; junction bases not matched to a gene: 7. Germline lookup yields CDR1 SGHRS and CDR2 YFSETQ. The CDR3 is CASSPSQGGAFF. For the CDR3, the DNA is TGCGCCAGCAGCCCATCTCAGGGGGGAGCTTTCTTT. Supplemented by reference TRBV5-1 and TRBJ1-1, the full variable domain reads KAGVTQTPRYLIKTRGQQVTLSCSPISGHRSVSWYQQTPGQGLQFLFEYFSETQRNKGNFPGRFSGRQFSNSRSEMNVSTLELGDSALYLCASSPSQGGAFFGQGTRLTVV.

This sequence joins TRBV11-1 and TRBJ2-2; D is unclear. The germline V gene has CDR1 SGHAT and CDR2 FQDESV (reference sequence). The CDR3 is 14 amino acids. The ends were cut back, 0 bases at V and 3 bases at J, with 5 bases in the middle. As DNA, the CDR3 is TGTGCCAGCAGCTTAGCGCTTTACACCGGGGAGCTGTTTTTT. Protein: CASSLALYTGELFF.

This clonotype was seen only a few times. This chain uses TRBV15 with TRBJ1-4, with D possibly being TRBD1 (5 bases). The V end lost 6 bases, the J end lost 4 bases, and 12 bases lay between the germline ends. This CDR3 comprises 14 residues. CDR1 is LNHNV and CDR2 is YYDKDF in the germline V gene (reference sequence). The CDR3 DNA reads as TGTGCCACCAGAGGTGACAGCCATAATGAAAAACTGTTTTTT. This gives the protein CATRGDSHNEKLFF.